This record looks at one T cell receptor beta chain sequence and its context. Its antigen is not known. Source study methods: ImmunoSEQ gave junction-only sequences without quality scores, so filtering differed. TCRdb's table, derived via immunoSEQ multiplex PCR, lists solely in-frame clones and lacks some. For V, J and clone size, that table is used; D and trimming come from the DNA. Of about 1.4 million clones listed, roughly 96% are singletons. The record originates from a study of shared clonotypes between healthy human individuals. Whole-study findings and limits: Despite large depth, rarefaction showed incomplete sorted-subset sequencing.

The specimen sequenced was naive CD4+ T cells sorted from blood. Subset defined: CD45RA+ positively selected. This sequence originates from a man between 25 and 39 years old in good health.

CDR3 sequence (DNA): TGTGCCAGCAGTTCCTCAACAATCGTAGGTCTTGAGACCCAGTACTTC. Translated: CASSSSTIVGLETQYF. The gene calls are TRBV6-5 and TRBJ2-5, with D unresolved. The CDR3 loop spans 16 amino acids. Looked up from germline, CDR1 is MNHEY and CDR2 is SVGAGI. V dropped 4 bases and J dropped 5 bases, with 20 bases sitting between them.